This paragraph covers one T cell receptor beta chain sequence. Sequencing used immunoSEQ multiplex PCR; TCRdb keeps in-frame clones, though not all of them. The sample shows 64,000 or so clones, 65% to 90% of them seen only once. Germline lookup yields CDR1 MGHRA and CDR2 YSYEKL. This CDR3 comprises 14 residues. V was cut by 1 base and J by 3 bases, with 7 bases left in between. The sample originates from a study of blood T cell repertoires in COVID-19. Study summary: Samples representing acute and convalescent COVID-19 were sourced from the United States, Italy and Spain.

The sequence came from a man aged 35-49 years with acute or convalescent COVID-19. The chain uses TRBV4-1 and TRBJ1-5; D not resolved. Sample: peripheral blood. The DNA of the CDR3 is TGCGCCAGCAGCCAAGCCACTGACAATCAGCCCCAGCATTTT. Translation: CASSQATDNQPQHF.